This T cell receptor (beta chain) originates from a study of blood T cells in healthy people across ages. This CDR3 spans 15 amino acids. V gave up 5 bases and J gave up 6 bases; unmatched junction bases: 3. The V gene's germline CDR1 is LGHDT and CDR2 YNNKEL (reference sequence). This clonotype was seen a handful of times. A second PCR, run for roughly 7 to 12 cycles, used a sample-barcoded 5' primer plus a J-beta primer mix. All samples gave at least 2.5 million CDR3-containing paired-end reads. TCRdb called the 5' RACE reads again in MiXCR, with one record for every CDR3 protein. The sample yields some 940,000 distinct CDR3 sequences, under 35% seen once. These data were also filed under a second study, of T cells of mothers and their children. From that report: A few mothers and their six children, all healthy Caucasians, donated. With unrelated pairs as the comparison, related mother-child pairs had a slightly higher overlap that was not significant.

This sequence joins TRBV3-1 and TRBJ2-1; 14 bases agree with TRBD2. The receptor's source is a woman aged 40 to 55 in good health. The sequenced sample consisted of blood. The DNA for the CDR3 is TGTGCCAGCAGCACGACTAGCGGGGGGGGCAATGAGCAGTTCTTC. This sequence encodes CASSTTSGGGNEQFF.